The 27 T cell receptor beta chains listed next were all sequenced from one sample in a study of OX40 agonist ivuxolimab in advanced cancers. Only in-frame clones appear in the TCRdb table, and some are missing; sequencing was by immunoSEQ multiplex PCR. The sample yields approximately 84,000 clones, about 85% seen once. The sample in question was CD4+ or CD8+ T cells sorted from blood, obtained in a trial of the OX40 agonist ivuxolimab. These receptors all stem from an adult with an advanced solid tumor such as melanoma, head and neck, liver or kidney cancer.

The chain carries TRBV5-5 and TRBJ2-1; 13 nucleotides agree with TRBD2. The ends lost 2 bases at V and 4 bases at J; junction bases unmatched: 12. Germline CDR1 reads SGHKS; CDR2 reads YYEKEE (reference sequence). The CDR3 spans 19 residues. CDR3 sequence: CASSFTGTSGTRVYNEQFF. The CDR3 coding sequence is TGTGCCAGCAGCTTTACCGGGACTAGCGGGACGCGGGTTTACAATGAGCAGTTCTTC. The full variable domain, in which reference TRBV5-5 and TRBJ2-1 provide the parts outside the CDR3, is DAGVTQSPTHLIKTRGQQVTLRCSPISGHKSVSWYQQVLGQGPQFIFQYYEKEERGRGNFPDRFSARQFPNYSSELNVNALLLGDSALYLCASSFTGTSGTRVYNEQFFGPGTRLTVL.

The rearrangement joins TRBV7-2 to TRBJ2-7, with TRBD1 identical over 8 bases. J lost 5 bases, V lost 5 bases, and 8 bases had no gene match. CDR3 length: 14 amino acids. Germline V gene lookup returns CDR1 SGHTA and CDR2 FQGNSA. CDR3 nucleotide sequence: TGTGCCAGCAGCCCTCGACAGGGGACCCACGAGCAGTACTTC. Encoded protein: CASSPRQGTHEQYF.

The chain joins TRBV2 to TRBJ2-3, with 7 bases fitting TRBD1. V shed 7 bases and J 6 bases; nucleotides not matched to a gene: 4. Germline lookup yields CDR1 SNHLY and CDR2 FYNNEI. The CDR3 contains 12 residues. CDR3 coding DNA: TGTGCCAGCACCAAGGGGGCGGATACGCAGTATTTT. This encodes CASTKGADTQYF.

The chain has TRBV30 and TRBJ1-1, with D maybe TRBD1 (6 bases). This CDR3 has 11 amino acids. The germline V gene has CDR1 GTSNPN and CDR2 SVGIG (reference sequence). The ends were cut back, 1 base at V and 11 bases at J, with 11 bases in the middle. CDR3 nucleotides: TGTGCCTGGAGTGCGGGGGCTTGGGCTTTCTTT. This encodes CAWSAGAWAFF.

The V call is TRBV9, the J call TRBJ2-5; D is perhaps TRBD1 (5 bases). Between the trimmed V and J ends, which lost 0 bases and 1 base, there was a span of 7 bases. This CDR3 has 14 amino acids. Germline V gene sequence: CDR1 SGDLS, CDR2 YYNGEE. In DNA, the CDR3 is TGTGCCAGCAGCGTAGGGCAGGGCCAAGAGACCCAGTACTTC. Its protein product is CASSVGQGQETQYF.

Only a few counts were recorded for this clone. The genes are TRBV13 and TRBJ1-3, with D unresolved. The CDR3 has 18 residues. Trimming shortened V by 2 bases and J by 0 bases, and 17 bases separated the two germline ends. Per germline, CDR1 PRHDT and CDR2 FYEKMQ (reference sequence). The CDR3 nucleotides read TGTGCCAGCAGCTTAAACTCGGTCGGGTTCTCCTCTGGAAACACCATATATTTT. This codes for CASSLNSVGFSSGNTIYF.

V and J are TRBV11-3 and TRBJ2-7; 13 bases match TRBD2. J was trimmed by 7 bases and V by 6 bases; bases with no gene match: 9. The CDR3 runs to 15 residues. Germline-derived CDR1 and CDR2 are SGHNT and YENEEA. The CDR3 sequence is CASSYGLAGVQEQYF. CDR3 DNA: TGTGCCAGCAGTTACGGACTAGCGGGAGTGCAGGAGCAGTACTTC.

The gene calls are TRBV4-2 and TRBJ2-7, with a tentative D call TRBD1 (5 bases). Deletions cut 0 bases from V and 2 bases from J, with 8 bases between. The CDR3 has 14 amino acids. The V gene's germline CDR1 is LGHNA and CDR2 YNFKEQ. The CDR3 reads CASSQDLRAYEQYF. The CDR3 DNA reads as TGTGCCAGCAGCCAAGACCTCAGGGCCTACGAGCAGTACTTC.

The rearrangement links TRBV4-1 to TRBJ2-1, with D possibly TRBD2 on 6 matching bases. Germline assignment: CDR1 MGHRA and CDR2 YSYEKL. The V gene lost 0 bases and the J gene lost 4 bases, with 16 bases spanning the gap. The CDR3 is 17 amino acids. CDR3 residues: CASSQDLEASAYNEQFF. Here the CDR3 DNA reads TGCGCCAGCAGCCAAGATCTCGAGGCTAGCGCATACAATGAGCAGTTCTTC.

The rearrangement uses TRBV5-1 and TRBJ2-1; unclear D gene. Trimming shortened V by 1 base and J by 5 bases, and 7 bases separated the two germline ends. The CDR3 covers 13 residues. Germline-derived CDR1 and CDR2 are SGHRS and YFSETQ. The CDR3 bases are TGCGCCAGCAGCTTGATGCCTGACAATGAGCAGTTCTTC. This encodes CASSLMPDNEQFF. Using reference TRBV5-1 and TRBJ2-1 for the parts outside the CDR3, the full variable domain is KAGVTQTPRYLIKTRGQQVTLSCSPISGHRSVSWYQQTPGQGLQFLFEYFSETQRNKGNFPGRFSGRQFSNSRSEMNVSTLELGDSALYLCASSLMPDNEQFFGPGTRLTVL.

Comment on this clone: A junction end diverges from the germline sequence, so it may reflect a read error. The chain combines TRBV5-1 with TRBJ1-5, with TRBD1 identical over 8 bases. The CDR3 runs 14 residues. The V gene's germline CDR1 is SGHRS and CDR2 YFSETQ. The CDR3 spells CASSLGQVNQPQHF. CDR3 nucleotides: TGCGCCAGCAGTTTGGGACAGGTGAATCAGCCCCAGCATTTT.

This chain uses TRBV18 with TRBJ2-3; D is perhaps TRBD1 (5 bases). Between the trimmed V and J ends, which lost 6 bases and 5 bases, there was a span of 21 bases. The germline V gene encodes CDR1 KGHSH and CDR2 LQKENI. The CDR3 has 16 amino acids. The CDR3 sequence is CASSLLDSSRRDTQYF. In DNA, the CDR3 is TGTGCCAGCTCTCTCCTCGACAGTTCCCGGAGAGATACGCAGTATTTT.

This chain's CDR3 is CASSPMGGTKTQYF. CDR3 nucleotide sequence: TGTGCCAGTAGCCCTATGGGAGGGACGAAGACCCAGTACTTC. The V call is TRBV19, the J call TRBJ2-5, with 7 bases matching TRBD2. J lost 6 bases, V lost 6 bases, and 10 bases had no gene match. Germline V lookup: CDR1 LNHDA, CDR2 SQIVND (reference sequence). There are 14 residues in the CDR3.

The rearrangement joins TRBV5-1 to TRBJ2-7; D gene unclear. CDR3 size: 14 residues. The V gene's germline CDR1 is SGHRS and CDR2 YFSETQ. V was pared by 0 bases and J by 6 bases, with 13 bases between. CDR3 sequence (DNA): TGCGCCAGCAGCTTGGTACCTGGGCCCAGCGAGCAGTACTTC. It encodes CASSLVPGPSEQYF.

The chain joins TRBV2 to TRBJ1-3; 11 nucleotides agree with TRBD1. The germline gives CDR1 SNHLY, CDR2 FYNNEI. V lost 8 bases, J lost 1 base, and 10 bases stayed unmatched. This CDR3 contains 17 residues. The CDR3 here is CASCPGTGGSSGNTIYF. For the CDR3, the DNA is TGTGCCAGCTGTCCCGGGACAGGGGGGTCTTCTGGAAACACCATATATTTT.

The chain carries TRBV9 and TRBJ1-3; D is possibly TRBD1 (5 bases). V was clipped by 0 bases and J by 4 bases, with 11 bases between them. Germline CDR1 SGDLS, CDR2 YYNGEE. The CDR3 has 15 amino acids. The DNA of the CDR3 is TGTGCCAGCAGCGTAGGAGGACACCAAGGAAACACCATATATTTT. It is translated as CASSVGGHQGNTIYF.

The rearrangement joins TRBV19 to TRBJ2-7, with 9 bases that match TRBD1. Germline V gives CDR1 LNHDA, CDR2 SQIVND (reference sequence). The CDR3 length is 14 residues. Trimming took 5 bases from V and 4 from J; bases not matched to a gene: 6. CDR3 bases: TGTGCCAGTAGTCCCAGAGGACAGGGGTACGAGCAGTACTTC. Residues: CASSPRGQGYEQYF.

This clone was seen just once. The chain joins TRBV5-6 to TRBJ1-1; 7 bases are shared with TRBD1. V was pared by 2 bases and J by 7 bases, with 8 bases of the junction left unmatched. The CDR3 length is 14 residues. In germline, CDR1 is SGHDT, CDR2 YYEEEE. CDR3 residues: CASSLQGPSDEAFF. The CDR3 DNA is TGTGCCAGCAGCTTACAGGGGCCATCTGATGAAGCTTTCTTT.

The chain recombines TRBV4-2 with TRBJ2-7; D not resolved. V dropped 1 base and J dropped 6 bases, with 16 bases sitting between them. The CDR3 spans 15 residues. CDR1 and CDR2 (germline): LGHNA, YNFKEQ. DNA of the CDR3: TGTGCCAGCAGCCAAGCGGCGCAGCCACGAGGCGAGCAGTACTTC. Translated, it gives CASSQAAQPRGEQYF.

The rearrangement uses TRBV5-1 and TRBJ2-2; weak D call: TRBD1 (6 bases). The CDR3 has 15 residues. Germline values: CDR1 SGHRS, CDR2 YFSETQ. V lost 2 bases, J lost 0 bases, and 8 bases lay in between. The CDR3 nucleotides read TGCGCCAGCAGCTTCCAGGGGTCGAACACCGGGGAGCTGTTTTTT. Encoded protein: CASSFQGSNTGELFF.

This sequence joins TRBV6-1 and TRBJ1-5; D gene uncertain. CDR1 is MNHNS and CDR2 is SASEGT in the germline V gene. The CDR3 extends over 15 amino acids. The ends were cut back, 1 base at V and 1 base at J, with 8 bases in the middle. The CDR3 DNA is TGTGCCAGCAGTGAAGTCAGGATCAGCAATCAGCCCCAGCATTTT. This sequence encodes CASSEVRISNQPQHF.

The CDR3 region has the DNA TGTGCCAGCAGCCGTAAAACAGGGGATACTGAAGCTTTCTTT. Translation gives CASSRKTGDTEAFF. J is TRBJ1-1 and V is TRBV5-4; 7 positions match TRBD1. The J segment lost 5 bases and the V segment lost 4 bases, leaving 8 bases of the junction unmatched. The germline CDR1 and CDR2 sequences are SGHNT and YYREEE (reference sequence). The CDR3 is 14 residues long.

The genes are TRBV6-4 and TRBJ1-2, with D maybe TRBD1 (5 bases). Trimming removed 4 bases at V and 8 bases at J, with 17 bases between. The CDR3 is 14 amino acids. From germline, CDR1 is MRHNA and CDR2 SNTAGT. This CDR3 is CASSVSGTFDGYTF. The CDR3 nucleotides read TGTGCCAGCAGTGTCTCCGGGACCTTCGACGGCTACACCTTC.

V gene TRBV18 combines with J gene TRBJ1-4; 8 nucleotides match TRBD1. V dropped 6 bases and J dropped 8; count of bases not matched to a gene: 5. CDR3 length equals 13 residues. Germline values: CDR1 KGHSH, CDR2 LQKENI. The CDR3 loop reads CASSRGQVEKLFF. The CDR3 DNA follows: TGTGCCAGCTCCAGGGGACAGGTCGAAAAACTGTTTTTT.

The rearrangement joins TRBV30 to TRBJ1-2; TRBD1 matches 8 bases. The CDR3 runs 13 residues. Germline assignment: CDR1 GTSNPN and CDR2 SVGIG (reference sequence). V shed 3 bases and J 8 bases; nucleotides not matched to a gene: 8. The CDR3: CAWSPGQVGGYTF. The CDR3 coding sequence is TGTGCCTGGAGCCCGGGACAGGTGGGGGGCTACACCTTC.

The V call is TRBV4-3, the J call TRBJ1-1; possible D gene TRBD1, 6 bases. CDR3 length: 15 amino acids. The germline CDR1 and CDR2 sequences are LGHNA and YSLEER. Trimming shortened V by 4 bases and J by 1 base, and 13 bases separated the two germline ends. CDR3 sequence reads: CASSREGGSNTEAFF. The CDR3 bases are TGCGCCAGCAGCCGGGAAGGGGGGTCGAACACTGAAGCTTTCTTT.

This chain links TRBV6-1 with TRBJ1-3; no reliable D call. The last part of the DNA fits TRBJ2-2 better; the J call may be wrong. CDR3 size: 14 residues. The germline gives CDR1 MNHNS, CDR2 SASEGT. This chain's CDR3 is CASRTLENTGELFF. The CDR3 region has the DNA TGTGCCAGCAGGACCCTAGAGAACACCGGGGAGCTGTTTTTT.